This T cell receptor beta chain stems from a study of vaccination and CD4 T cells after COVID-19. The overall study: Investigators drew the post-COVID samples a median around 100 days after diagnosis, with a range of 35 to 161. Samples after vaccination came a median approximately 73 days past dose two, ranging 14 to 241. The cells in question were stimulated using overlapping spike peptides derived from SARS-CoV-2, HCoV-NL63, HCoV-OC43 and HCoV-229E. Study-wide points: Convalescent patients had a median around 90% of reactive clones appearing only post-vaccination.

A remark on this clonotype: Its antigen remains unknown.

The CDR3 spans 15 residues. The germline CDR1 and CDR2 sequences are DFQATT and SNEGSKA (reference sequence). Germline trimming cut 0 bases from V and 5 bases from J; bases unmatched to any gene: 9. The Oncomine TCR Beta short-read assay sequenced DNA from cultured CD4+ T cells. TCRdb processed the PCR reads anew with MiXCR; each CDR3 protein has one entry. The repertoire holds roughly 12,000 distinct CDR3 sequences, with about 60% as singletons. Treatment indicated: approximately nine-day PBMC culture with coronavirus spike peptide pools or control peptides (ViraFEST assay). Sequences were derived from CD4+ T cells from blood, cultured in vitro, sampled before SARS-CoV-2 vaccination. This TCR was recovered from a human donor who had recovered from COVID-19. The V and J genes are TRBV20-1 and TRBJ2-5, with 7 bases fitting TRBD1. CDR3 sequence reads: CSARDHTGESETQYF. CDR3 bases: TGCAGTGCTAGAGACCACACAGGGGAGTCCGAGACCCAGTACTTC.